This T cell receptor (beta chain) derives from a study of control samples from healthy donors and cancer patients. TCRdb's table, derived via immunoSEQ multiplex PCR, lists solely in-frame clones and lacks some. The sample has roughly 120,000 clones, approximately 94% seen once. CDR1 and CDR2 from the germline V gene are SNHLY and FYNNEI. Trimming took off 2 bases at V and 5 bases at J, with 9 bases between the two ends. The CDR3 loop spans 13 amino acids. This chain joins TRBV2 and TRBJ2-5, with D tentatively TRBD1 (6 bases). Sequenced: PBMCs. The origin of this receptor is a man aged 50 or older with head and neck cancer. CDR3 sequence: CASSEYRAETQYF. The CDR3 DNA reads TGTGCCAGCAGTGAATACAGGGCGGAGACCCAGTACTTC.